One and the same sample provided the 2 T cell receptor beta chains below, sequenced in a study of blood T cell repertoires in COVID-19. Generated by immunoSEQ multiplex PCR, the TCRdb table keeps only in-frame clones and is missing some. The data hold a few hundred thousand clones, with about 83% observed a single time. Input material: PBMCs or T cells enriched from blood (not recorded which). The receptor source for this set is a woman aged 40 to 50 who had recovered from COVID-19.

The chain links TRBV6-2 or TRBV6-3 to TRBJ1-2, with D possibly being TRBD1 (5 bases). V lost 0 bases and J 3 bases, leaving 8 bases between the germline ends. This CDR3 is 14 amino acids long. Germline CDR1 reads MNHEY; CDR2 reads SVGEGT. The CDR3 nucleotides are TGTGCCAGCAGTTACTCGTCCAGGGACTATGGCTACACCTTC. Its protein product is CASSYSSRDYGYTF.

The genes are TRBV30 and TRBJ1-2; 7 nucleotides align to TRBD1. The CDR3 consists of 13 residues. Per the germline V gene, CDR1 is GTSNPN and CDR2 is SVGIG (reference sequence). The ends lost 4 bases at V and 6 bases at J; junction bases unmatched: 8. The DNA of the CDR3 is TGTGCCTGGATTAGACAGGGTCAGGATGGCTACACCTTC. This encodes CAWIRQGQDGYTF.